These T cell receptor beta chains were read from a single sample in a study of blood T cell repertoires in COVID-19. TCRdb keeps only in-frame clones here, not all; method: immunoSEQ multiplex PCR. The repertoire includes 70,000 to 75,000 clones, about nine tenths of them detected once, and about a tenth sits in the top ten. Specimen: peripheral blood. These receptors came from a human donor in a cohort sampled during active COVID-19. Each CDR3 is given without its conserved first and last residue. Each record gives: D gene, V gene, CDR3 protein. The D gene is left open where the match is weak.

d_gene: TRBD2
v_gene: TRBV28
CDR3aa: ASLSGRKNIQY

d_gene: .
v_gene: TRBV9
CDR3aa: ASSVAGLNYGYT

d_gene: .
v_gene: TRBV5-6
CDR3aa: ASSLAGLDTGELF

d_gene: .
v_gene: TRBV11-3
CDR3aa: ASSSGLESGQF

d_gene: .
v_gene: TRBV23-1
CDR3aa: AKRQAASTDTQY

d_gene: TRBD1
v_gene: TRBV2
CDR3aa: ASRADRLRGETQY

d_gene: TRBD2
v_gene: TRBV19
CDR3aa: ATSSGFLYEQY

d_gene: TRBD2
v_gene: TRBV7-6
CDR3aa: ASSSRDYYKQY

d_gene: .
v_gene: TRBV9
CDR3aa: ASGRVPGLLNEQF

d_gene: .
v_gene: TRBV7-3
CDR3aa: ASSAGGRNTEAF

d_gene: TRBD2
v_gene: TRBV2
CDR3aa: ASSIPGLAVEQF

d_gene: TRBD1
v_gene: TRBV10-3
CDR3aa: AISEAWDRENSPLH

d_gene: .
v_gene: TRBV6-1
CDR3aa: ASSELTRGPPDTQY

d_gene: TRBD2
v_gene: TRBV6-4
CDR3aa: ASSPLAGGIYEQF

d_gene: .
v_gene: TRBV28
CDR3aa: ASSLPGNYGYT

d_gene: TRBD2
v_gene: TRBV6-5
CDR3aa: ASSSGGTGTGELF

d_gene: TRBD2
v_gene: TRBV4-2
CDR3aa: ASSQPSGTGELF

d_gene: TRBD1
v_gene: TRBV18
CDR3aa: ASSPRETGTNQPQH

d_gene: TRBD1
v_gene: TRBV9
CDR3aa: ASSEGTGGIDEQY

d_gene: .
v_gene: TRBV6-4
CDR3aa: ASSDSTTTTDTQY

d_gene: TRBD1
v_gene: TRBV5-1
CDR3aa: ASSFGTGDNQPQH

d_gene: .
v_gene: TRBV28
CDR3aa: ASSHHVGAEKDEQY

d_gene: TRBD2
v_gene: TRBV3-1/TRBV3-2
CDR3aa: ASSPERLAGVVDEQY

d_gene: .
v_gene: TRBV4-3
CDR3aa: ASSQEVTSRYGYT

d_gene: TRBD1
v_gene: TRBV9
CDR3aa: ASSVDGGQGTQY

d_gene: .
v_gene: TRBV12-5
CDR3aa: ASGLISGELF

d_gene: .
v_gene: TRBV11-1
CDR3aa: ASSFDRPTDTQY

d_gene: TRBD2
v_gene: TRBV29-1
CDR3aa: SVGLRTSGRAVDTQY

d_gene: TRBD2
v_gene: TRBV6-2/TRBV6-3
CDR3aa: ASSHPGPNVRTSGPPYEQY

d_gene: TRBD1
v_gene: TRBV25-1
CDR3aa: ASSPQGLSNYGYT

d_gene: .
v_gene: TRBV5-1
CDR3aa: ASSFLNEQF

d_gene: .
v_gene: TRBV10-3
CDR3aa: AISEAGLSNQPQH

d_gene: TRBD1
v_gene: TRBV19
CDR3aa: ASSMWDSVGSSTDTQY

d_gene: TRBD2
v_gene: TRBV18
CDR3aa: ASSPQSAGLATDTQY

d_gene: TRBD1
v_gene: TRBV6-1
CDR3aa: ASSATRDRVFYEQY

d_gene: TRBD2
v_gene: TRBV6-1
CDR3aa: ASSESRGDYEQY

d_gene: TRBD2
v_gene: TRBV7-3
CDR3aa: ASRPGLAETDTQY

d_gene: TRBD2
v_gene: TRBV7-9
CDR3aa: ASSRRTSGAYEQY

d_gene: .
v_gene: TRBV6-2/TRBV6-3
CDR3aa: ASSYDLSGYEQY

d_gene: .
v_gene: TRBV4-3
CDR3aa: ASSQEEGATYNEQF